Reported below is one T cell receptor beta chain. Its target is not known. The data stem from a study of PD-1 blockade in classical Hodgkin lymphoma. Study summary: Patients were treated with nivolumab at 3 mg/kg, and this was given intravenously every 2 weeks.

Each of the patients experienced relapse following autologous stem cell transplantation, and their brentuximab vedotin exposure differed. Assay: immunoSEQ multiplex PCR; the TCRdb copy retains only in-frame clones and omits some. Among about 40,000 clones, 75% to 85% were seen once, and the ten largest hold about a tenth. General study points: The causes of the repertoire differences, possibly disease activity or prior therapy, remain undefined. Baseline diversity resembling that of newly diagnosed patients was seen in complete responders.

This sample comprised peripheral blood mononuclear cells (PBMCs), obtained at baseline. The TCR sequence derives from a human donor with classical Hodgkin lymphoma.

CDR3 residues: CASSLVQTPFSEQYF. The CDR3 bases are TGTGCCAGCAGCTTAGTACAAACCCCCTTCTCGGAGCAGTACTTC. V gene TRBV7-3 combines with J gene TRBJ2-7; no definite D call. Germline loops: CDR1 SGHTA, CDR2 FQGTGA. V lost 2 bases to trimming and J lost 7 bases, with 18 bases between them. The CDR3 loop spans 15 amino acids.